This T cell receptor beta chain appears in the sequencing data of a study of response to subunit inactivated influenza vaccine. The CDR3 is made up of 14 amino acids. Trimming took 2 bases from V and 1 from J, leaving 7 bases between them. Each CDR3 protein gets one entry after TCRdb re-called the RT-PCR reads with MiXCR. The data contain more than 400,000 distinct CDR3 sequences, 6.5% to 8% of them singletons. A few counts support this clonotype. The sequence came from a man aged 45-69 years who received an inactivated influenza vaccine. The source material was PBMCs from blood, sampled roughly 24 months after vaccination. The V call is TRBV12-3 or TRBV12-4, the J call TRBJ2-3; no firm D call. Here the CDR3 DNA reads TGTGCCAGCAGTTTAAACTTCGGCACAGATACGCAGTATTTT. Amino acid sequence: CASSLNFGTDTQYF.